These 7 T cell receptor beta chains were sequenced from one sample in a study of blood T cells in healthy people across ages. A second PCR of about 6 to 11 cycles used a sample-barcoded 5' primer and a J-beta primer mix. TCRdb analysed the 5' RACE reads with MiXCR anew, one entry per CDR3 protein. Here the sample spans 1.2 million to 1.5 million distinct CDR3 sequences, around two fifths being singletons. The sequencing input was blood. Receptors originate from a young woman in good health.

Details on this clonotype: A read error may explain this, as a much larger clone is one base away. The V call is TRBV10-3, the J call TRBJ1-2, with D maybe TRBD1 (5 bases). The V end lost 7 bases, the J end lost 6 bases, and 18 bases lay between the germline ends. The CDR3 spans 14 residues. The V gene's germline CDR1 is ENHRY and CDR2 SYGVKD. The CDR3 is CAITLGDSSHGYTF. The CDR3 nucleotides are TGTGCCATCACCTTAGGGGATTCAAGTCATGGCTACACCTTC.

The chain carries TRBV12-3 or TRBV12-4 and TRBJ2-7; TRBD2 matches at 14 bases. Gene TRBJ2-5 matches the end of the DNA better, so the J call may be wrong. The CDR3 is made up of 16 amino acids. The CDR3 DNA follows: TGTGCCAGCAGCTTAAGACTAGCGGGAGGGCCAAAGACCCAGTACTTC. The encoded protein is CASSLRLAGGPKTQYF.

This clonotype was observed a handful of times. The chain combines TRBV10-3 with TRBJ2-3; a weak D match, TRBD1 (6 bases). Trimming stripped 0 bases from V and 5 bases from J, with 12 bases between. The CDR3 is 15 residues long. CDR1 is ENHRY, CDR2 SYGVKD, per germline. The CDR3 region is CAISESGQGIDTQYF. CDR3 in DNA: TGTGCCATCAGTGAGTCGGGGCAGGGGATAGATACGCAGTATTTT.

The DNA of the CDR3 is TGTGCCAGCTCACCTGGGACGGACAGATATGGCTACACCTTC. It translates to CASSPGTDRYGYTF. This rearrangement joins TRBV18 to TRBJ1-2; maybe TRBD1 (6 bases). V lost 3 bases and J lost 5, with 13 bases in between. This CDR3 is built from 14 residues. CDR1 and CDR2 (germline): KGHSH, LQKENI.

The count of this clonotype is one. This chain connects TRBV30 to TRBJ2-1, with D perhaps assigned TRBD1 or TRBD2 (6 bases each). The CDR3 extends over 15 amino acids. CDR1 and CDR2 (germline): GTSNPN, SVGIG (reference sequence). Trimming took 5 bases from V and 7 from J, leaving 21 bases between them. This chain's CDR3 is CAWDPSLGGINEQFF. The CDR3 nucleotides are TGTGCCTGGGACCCTTCCTTAGGGGGGATAAATGAGCAGTTCTTC. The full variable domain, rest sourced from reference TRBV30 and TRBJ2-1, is SQTIHQWPATLVQPVGSPLSLECTVEGTSNPNLYWYRQAAGRGLQLLFYSVGIGQISSEVPQNLSASRPQDRQFILSSKKLLLSDSGFYLCAWDPSLGGINEQFFGPGTRLTVL.

The CDR3 reads CSARDLAGEETQYF. CDR3 in DNA: TGCAGTGCTAGAGATCTAGCGGGGGAAGAGACCCAGTACTTC. The genes are TRBV20-1 and TRBJ2-5; 10 nucleotides match TRBD2. The CDR3 consists of 14 residues. V was pared by 0 bases and J by 3 bases, with 1 base of the junction left unmatched. The germline gives CDR1 DFQATT, CDR2 SNEGSKA (reference sequence).

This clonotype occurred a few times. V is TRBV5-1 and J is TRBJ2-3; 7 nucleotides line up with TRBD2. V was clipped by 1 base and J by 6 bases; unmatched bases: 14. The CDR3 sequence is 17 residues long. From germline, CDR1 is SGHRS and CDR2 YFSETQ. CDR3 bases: TGCGCCAGCAGCTTGTTTGCGGGAGAAGATATAAGGGATACGCAGTATTTT. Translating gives CASSLFAGEDIRDTQYF.